A selection of T cell receptor beta chains follows, all from one sample in a study of metastatic and nonmetastatic thyroid tumors. From the PCR reads, TCRdb re-called clones with MiXCR. The sample holds 80,000 to 85,000 clones, 12% seen once. Source material: tumor tissue. All receptors come from a female donor with papillary thyroid cancer or a benign thyroid nodule (not recorded which). Some clones in this sample may be carry-over from other donors' samples. Each CDR3 is given with its conserved first and last residue. Each record gives: D gene, clone size, V gene, J gene, CDR3 DNA, CDR3 protein. D genes are given only for firm matches. The listing skips clone size in some rows; elsewhere it reads once, few, many or a size class.

D: TRBD2; size: many; V: TRBV20-1; J: TRBJ2-3; DNA: TGCAGTGCTACTAGCGGGAGAGCAGATACGCAGTATTTT; CDR3: CSATSGRADTQYF
D: TRBD2; size: -; V: TRBV6-1; J: TRBJ2-3; DNA: TGTGCCATCAGCCGACTAGCGGGAGTTTCAGATACGCAGTATTTT; CDR3: CAISRLAGVSDTQYF
D: -; size: -; V: TRBV7-9; J: TRBJ1-2; DNA: TGTGCCAGCAGCCCCTCTGCACCATCATGCGGCTACACCTTC; CDR3: CASSPSAPSCGYTF
D: TRBD1; size: many; V: TRBV28; J: TRBJ2-7; DNA: TGTGCCAGCAGTCCCCCCGGGACAGGGCGCCACGAGCAGTACTTC; CDR3: CASSPPGTGRHEQYF
D: TRBD1; size: many; V: TRBV27; J: TRBJ2-7; DNA: TGTGCCAGCAGTCGAGAATCCTCCGGGACAGGGCTGTCCTCGGAGCAGTACTTC; CDR3: CASSRESSGTGLSSEQYF
D: -; size: medium-sized; V: TRBV18; J: TRBJ1-6; DNA: TGTGCCAGCTCACCATTAACAGCGGGCTATAATTCACCCCTCCACTTT; CDR3: CASSPLTAGYNSPLHF
D: TRBD1; size: many; V: TRBV12-3/TRBV12-4; J: TRBJ2-5; DNA: TGTGCCAGCAGTTTGGACAGGGGACAAGAGACCCAGTACTTC; CDR3: CASSLDRGQETQYF
D: -; size: many; V: TRBV28; J: TRBJ2-2; DNA: TGTGCCAGCAGTTCCGCGGGATCGGGCACCGGGGAGCTGTTTTTT; CDR3: CASSSAGSGTGELFF
D: -; size: -; V: TRBV5-6; J: TRBJ2-4; DNA: TGTGCCAGCACCGCACCCTACGGGGGGCGAACAGCCAAAAACATTCAGTACTTC; CDR3: CASTAPYGGRTAKNIQYF
D: -; size: many; V: TRBV11-2; J: TRBJ2-5; DNA: TGTGCCAGCAGCTTAGATGGGCTAGCTACGGAGACCCAGTACTTC; CDR3: CASSLDGLATETQYF
D: -; size: many; V: TRBV6-6; J: TRBJ1-2; DNA: TGTGCCAGCAGTTACCTGGGAGGCTATGGCTACACCTTC; CDR3: CASSYLGGYGYTF
D: -; size: many; V: TRBV6-4; J: TRBJ1-5; DNA: TGTGCCAGCAGTGAATTCGGCAATCAGCCCCAGCATTTT; CDR3: CASSEFGNQPQHF
D: -; size: few; V: TRBV6-1; J: TRBJ1-2; DNA: TGTGCCAGCGAAGGGGACCGCAGGGGCTACACCTTC; CDR3: CASEGDRRGYTF
D: -; size: -; V: TRBV27; J: TRBJ2-2; DNA: TGTGTCAGCAGTTTACAGGGCACCGGGCAGCTGTTTTTT; CDR3: CVSSLQGTGQLFF
D: TRBD2; size: few; V: TRBV27; J: TRBJ2-7; DNA: TGTGCCAGCAGTTTTTTGGGAGCGGGGGCTTACGAGCAGTACTTC; CDR3: CASSFLGAGAYEQYF
D: -; size: many; V: TRBV25-1; J: TRBJ2-3; DNA: TGTGCCAGCAGTGAATTGGGGGGTCCAGGGTCCGATACGCAGTATTTT; CDR3: CASSELGGPGSDTQYF
D: -; size: many; V: TRBV2; J: TRBJ1-2; DNA: TGTGCCAGCAGTGAAATGGGAGATGACTATGGCTACACCTTC; CDR3: CASSEMGDDYGYTF
D: -; size: few; V: TRBV7-6; J: TRBJ2-2; DNA: TGTGCCAGCAGCTTATTGCCCACCCCTTTGGGCGTGGTCACCGGGGAGCTGTTTTTT; CDR3: CASSLLPTPLGVVTGELFF
D: -; size: -; V: TRBV4-1; J: TRBJ2-5; DNA: TGCGCCAGCAGCCAAGAACCAGGGGCAAAAGAGACCCAGTACTTC; CDR3: CASSQEPGAKETQYF
D: -; size: many; V: TRBV20-1; J: TRBJ2-6; DNA: TGCAGTGCTAGGGTCTCTGGGGCCAACGTCCTGACTTTC; CDR3: CSARVSGANVLTF
D: TRBD2; size: many; V: TRBV24-1; J: TRBJ2-3; DNA: TGTGCCACCAGTGAGGTACTAGCGAGTGGGACAGATACGCAGTATTTT; CDR3: CATSEVLASGTDTQYF